The 22 T cell receptor beta chains below all came from one sample that was sequenced in a study of blood T cell repertoires in COVID-19. The assay was immunoSEQ multiplex PCR, and TCRdb's table has in-frame clones only and misses some. The data hold more than 95,000 clones, with roughly four fifths observed a single time. Sequencing was performed on peripheral blood. The receptors were gathered from a man in his 60s with acute or convalescent COVID-19.

The chain couples TRBV4-1 to TRBJ2-5; the match to TRBD2 covers 15 bases. The CDR3 has 18 amino acids. CDR1 MGHRA and CDR2 YSYEKL come from the germline V gene. V was clipped by 2 bases and J by 4 bases; unmatched bases: 8. The CDR3 loop reads CASSQRTSGRADRETQYF. CDR3 bases: TGCGCCAGCAGCCAACGGACTAGCGGGAGGGCCGACAGAGAGACCCAGTACTTC.

The rearrangement uses TRBV29-1 and TRBJ1-1; D remains ambiguous. CDR1 is SQVTM, CDR2 ANQGSEA, per germline. V was trimmed by 6 bases and J by 1 base, leaving 12 bases between them. The CDR3 is made up of 13 amino acids. In DNA form, the CDR3 reads TGCAGCGTCCCGCTTACCAGGAACACTGAAGCTTTCTTT. Encoded protein: CSVPLTRNTEAFF.

This clone was counted once. The chain uses TRBV7-9 and TRBJ1-1, with 9 positions matching TRBD1. Germline V gene sequence: CDR1 SEHNR, CDR2 FQNEAQ (reference sequence). The CDR3 sequence is 13 residues long. V trimming: 9 bases; J trimming: 8 bases; junction bases outside the gene matches: 10. CDR3 nucleotide sequence: TGTGCCAGTTCCGGGACAGGGAGGAACGAAGCTTTCTTT. Its translation is CASSGTGRNEAFF.

This chain connects TRBV9 to TRBJ1-1; 7 bases line up with TRBD1. The germline CDR1 and CDR2 sequences are SGDLS and YYNGEE. CDR3 length: 15 residues. J gave up 8 bases and V 0 bases, and 10 bases lay outside the gene matches. The CDR3 spells CASSVEATGSVEAFF. CDR3 in DNA: TGTGCCAGCAGCGTAGAGGCGACAGGGTCTGTGGAAGCTTTCTTT.

The genes are TRBV3-1 (or the pseudogene TRBV3-2) and TRBJ2-2, with TRBD2 identical over 8 bases. The CDR3 sequence is 16 residues long. V trimming: 1 base; J trimming: 6 bases; junction bases outside the gene matches: 7. CDR1 is LGHDT and CDR2 is YNNKEL in the germline V gene (reference sequence). CDR3 amino acids: CASSQVHSGGAGELFF. CDR3 bases: TGTGCCAGCAGCCAAGTTCATTCGGGAGGGGCCGGGGAGCTGTTTTTT.

J is TRBJ1-1 and V is TRBV30, with 10 positions matching TRBD1. CDR3 length: 17 residues. Germline-derived CDR1 and CDR2 are GTSNPN and SVGIG (reference sequence). V shed 5 bases and J 1 base; nucleotides not matched to a gene: 13. DNA for the CDR3: TGTGCCTGGGACCCGAGCCGGGGGACAGGGGCGAACACTGAAGCTTTCTTT. Encoded protein: CAWDPSRGTGANTEAFF.

This clone was recorded once. The V and J genes are TRBV5-1 and TRBJ1-2; 11 nucleotides match TRBD1. The CDR3 has 15 amino acids. Trimming took 5 bases from V and 6 from J; bases not matched to a gene: 9. Germline V gene sequence: CDR1 SGHRS, CDR2 YFSETQ. This CDR3 reads CASSFGQGAVDGYTF. The CDR3 bases are TGCGCCAGCAGTTTTGGACAGGGGGCGGTAGATGGCTACACCTTC.

The V call is TRBV29-1, the J call TRBJ1-2; a weak D match, TRBD1 (6 bases). CDR1 is SQVTM and CDR2 is ANQGSEA in the germline V gene. Trimming stripped 6 bases from V and 5 bases from J, with 22 bases between. This CDR3 region has 15 residues. The CDR3 DNA sequence: TGCAGCGTCCCAGGGGCTGGAATCAGTAATTATGGCTACACCTTC. This codes for CSVPGAGISNYGYTF.

The CDR3 protein is CASSPPGGRGYTF. DNA for the CDR3: TGTGCCAGCAGTCCCCCAGGGGGCCGCGGCTACACCTTC. The chain is built from TRBV6-5 and TRBJ1-2, with 8 bases fitting TRBD1. Germline lookup yields CDR1 MNHEY and CDR2 SVGAGI. The CDR3 extends over 13 amino acids. The J segment lost 8 bases and the V segment lost 5 bases, leaving 7 bases of the junction unmatched.

The rearrangement joins TRBV5-1 to TRBJ1-6, with 11 bases aligning to TRBD1. V lost 6 bases, J lost 13 bases, and 12 bases stayed unmatched. The CDR3 is 15 residues long. The germline CDR1 and CDR2 sequences are SGHRS and YFSETQ. The CDR3 nucleotides read TGCGCCAGCACCCGGACAGGGGGCGATCGGTCGCCCCTCCACTTT. Translation: CASTRTGGDRSPLHF.

This chain uses TRBV7-9 with TRBJ1-1; TRBD1 aligns across 7 bases. The V segment lost 5 bases and the J segment 0 bases; nucleotides outside the gene matches: 15. The CDR3 length is 18 residues. Looked up from germline, CDR1 is SEHNR and CDR2 is FQNEAQ (reference sequence). The CDR3: CASSPNYRGQTMNTEAFF. CDR3 nucleotides: TGTGCCAGCAGCCCAAATTACAGGGGTCAGACGATGAACACTGAAGCTTTCTTT.

J is TRBJ2-7 and V is TRBV6-1; 14 bases align to TRBD2. Germline trimming cut 7 bases from V and 12 bases from J; bases unmatched to any gene: 14. The CDR3 loop spans 15 amino acids. Germline assignment: CDR1 MNHNS and CDR2 SASEGT. CDR3 in DNA: TGTGCCAGCACCCTCTTCGGGACTAGCGGGAGAGTGCTGTACTTC. Translating gives CASTLFGTSGRVLYF.

The chain couples TRBV9 to TRBJ2-7, with D tentatively TRBD2 (5 bases). CDR3 size: 15 residues. CDR1 is SGDLS, CDR2 YYNGEE, per germline. With 0 bases removed from V and 2 bases from J, the gap between germline ends came to 12 bases. The DNA for the CDR3 is TGTGCCAGCAGCGTAGGGGGAGACTCAACCTACGAGCAGTACTTC. Translating it yields CASSVGGDSTYEQYF. Full variable domain (missing parts from reference TRBV9 and TRBJ2-7): DSGVTQTPKHLITATGQRVTLRCSPRSGDLSVYWYQQSLDQGLQFLIQYYNGEERAKGNILERFSAQQFPDLHSELNLSSLELGDSALYFCASSVGGDSTYEQYFGPGTRLTVT.

The rearrangement links TRBV27 to TRBJ1-4; D perhaps matches TRBD1 (5 bases). Germline CDR1 reads MNHEY; CDR2 reads SMNVEV (reference sequence). The length of the CDR3 is 17 residues. Between the trimmed V and J ends, which lost 2 bases and 5 bases, there was a span of 18 bases. CDR3 sequence reads: CASSLRLSRERNEKLFF. The CDR3 DNA is TGTGCCAGCAGTTTAAGGTTATCCAGGGAACGGAATGAAAAACTGTTTTTT.

The chain recombines TRBV2 with TRBJ2-7; no firm D call. The V end lost 2 bases, the J end lost 2 bases, and 4 bases lay between the germline ends. CDR1 is SNHLY, CDR2 FYNNEI, per germline. The CDR3 runs to 12 residues. CDR3 sequence: CASSEQTYEQYF. The DNA for the CDR3 is TGTGCCAGCAGTGAACAGACCTACGAGCAGTACTTC.

V gene TRBV6-2 or TRBV6-3 combines with J gene TRBJ1-3; D not resolved. The germline V and J ends were trimmed by 5 bases and 4 bases, with 12 bases remaining between them. This CDR3 is built from 14 residues. Germline V CDR1 and CDR2: MNHEY, SVGEGT. CDR3: CASSLQDRGNTIYF. In DNA, the CDR3 is TGTGCCAGCAGTCTCCAAGATCGGGGAAACACCATATATTTT.

V is TRBV27 and J is TRBJ1-3; a possible D gene is TRBD1 (5 bases). V lost 3 bases and J 0 bases, leaving 18 bases between the germline ends. Germline V gene sequence: CDR1 MNHEY, CDR2 SMNVEV (reference sequence). The CDR3 runs 18 residues. The CDR3 DNA follows: TGTGCCAGCAGTTTGAACCCCTTGACAGAAATCTCTGGAAACACCATATATTTT. Encoded protein: CASSLNPLTEISGNTIYF.

The CDR3 DNA reads as TGTGCCAGCAGCCAAAAAGGGGGCCAAAACATTCAGTACTTC. Amino acid sequence: CASSQKGGQNIQYF. The rearrangement links TRBV3-1 (or the pseudogene TRBV3-2) to TRBJ2-4, with 7 bases matching TRBD1. CDR3 length: 14 amino acids. CDR1 and CDR2 from the germline V gene are LGHDT and YNNKEL (reference sequence). J lost 5 bases, V lost 2 bases, and 3 bases had no gene match.

This chain uses TRBV10-1 with TRBJ2-2; D unresolved. CDR1 and CDR2 (germline): WNHNN, SYGVQD (reference sequence). Trimming removed 6 bases at V and 3 bases at J, with 5 bases between. The CDR3 contains 12 residues. The CDR3 here is CASSTYTGELFF. CDR3 sequence (DNA): TGCGCCAGCAGCACATACACCGGGGAGCTGTTTTTT.

The chain employs TRBV27 and TRBJ2-1; the D gene is possibly TRBD1 (6 bases). Trimming shortened V by 6 bases and J by 5 bases, and 17 bases separated the two germline ends. Germline assignment: CDR1 MNHEY and CDR2 SMNVEV (reference sequence). The CDR3 has 15 amino acids. The CDR3 sequence: CASSRGQTGHNEQFF. The CDR3 bases are TGTGCCAGCAGCCGCGGACAGACAGGCCACAATGAGCAGTTCTTC.

V and J are TRBV3-1 (or the pseudogene TRBV3-2) and TRBJ2-7; D may be TRBD2 (6 bases). Germline lookup yields CDR1 LGHDT and CDR2 YNNKEL (reference sequence). The CDR3 runs to 13 residues. V gave up 0 bases and J gave up 5 bases, with 8 bases separating them. CDR3 protein: CASSQEGGHEQYF. CDR3 sequence (DNA): TGTGCCAGCAGCCAAGAGGGAGGACACGAGCAGTACTTC.

This chain joins TRBV4-1 and TRBJ2-1; D is possibly TRBD1 (6 bases). The CDR3 is 15 amino acids. Trimming removed 0 bases at V and 3 bases at J, with 9 bases between. Germline assignment: CDR1 MGHRA and CDR2 YSYEKL. CDR3 sequence: CASSQEGDNYNEQFF. The CDR3 DNA follows: TGCGCCAGCAGCCAAGAGGGGGACAACTACAATGAGCAGTTCTTC.